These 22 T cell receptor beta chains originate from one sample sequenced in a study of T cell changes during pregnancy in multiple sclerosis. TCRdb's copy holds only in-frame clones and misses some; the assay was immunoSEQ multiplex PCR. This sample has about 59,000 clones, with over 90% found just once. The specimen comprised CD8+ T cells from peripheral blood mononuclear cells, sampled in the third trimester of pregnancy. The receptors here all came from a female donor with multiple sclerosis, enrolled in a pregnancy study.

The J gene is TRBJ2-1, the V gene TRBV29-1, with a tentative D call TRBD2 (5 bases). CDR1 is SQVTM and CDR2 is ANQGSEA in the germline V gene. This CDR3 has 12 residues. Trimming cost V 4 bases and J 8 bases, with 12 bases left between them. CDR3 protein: CSVAPPGDEQFF. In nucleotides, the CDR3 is TGCAGCGTTGCCCCTCCCGGGGATGAGCAGTTCTTC.

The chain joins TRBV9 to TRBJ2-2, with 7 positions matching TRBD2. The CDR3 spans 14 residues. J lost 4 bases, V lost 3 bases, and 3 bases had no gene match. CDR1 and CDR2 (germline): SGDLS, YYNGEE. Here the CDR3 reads CASSATSPTGELFF. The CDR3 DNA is TGTGCCAGCAGCGCGACTAGCCCCACCGGGGAGCTGTTTTTT.

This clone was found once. DNA for the CDR3: TGTGCCAGCAGTGACCTCGGGACAGGATTCTACGAGCAGTACTTC. It is translated as CASSDLGTGFYEQYF. The V and J genes are TRBV6-1 and TRBJ2-7, with 8 bases lining up with TRBD1. The trim removed 3 bases at V and 3 bases at J, leaving 7 bases unmatched. CDR1 is MNHNS and CDR2 is SASEGT in the germline V gene. This CDR3 comprises 15 residues.

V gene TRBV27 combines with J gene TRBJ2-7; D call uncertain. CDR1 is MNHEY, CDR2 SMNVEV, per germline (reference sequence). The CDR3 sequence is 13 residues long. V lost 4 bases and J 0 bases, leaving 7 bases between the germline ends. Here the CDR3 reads CASSWAVSYEQYF. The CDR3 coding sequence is TGTGCCAGCAGTTGGGCAGTCTCCTACGAGCAGTACTTC.

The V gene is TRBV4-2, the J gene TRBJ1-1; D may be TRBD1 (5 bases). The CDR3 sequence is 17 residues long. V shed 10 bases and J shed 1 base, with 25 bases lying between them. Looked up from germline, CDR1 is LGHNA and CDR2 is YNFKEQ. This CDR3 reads CATANRTETVQNTEAFF. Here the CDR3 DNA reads TGTGCCACCGCTAATAGAACAGAGACAGTGCAGAACACTGAAGCTTTCTTT.

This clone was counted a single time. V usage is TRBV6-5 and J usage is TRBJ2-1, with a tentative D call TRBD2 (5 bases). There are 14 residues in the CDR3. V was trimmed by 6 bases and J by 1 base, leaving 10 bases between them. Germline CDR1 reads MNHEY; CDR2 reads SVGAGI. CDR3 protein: CASSPRASYNEQFF. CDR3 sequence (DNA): TGTGCCAGCAGCCCGAGGGCATCCTACAATGAGCAGTTCTTC.

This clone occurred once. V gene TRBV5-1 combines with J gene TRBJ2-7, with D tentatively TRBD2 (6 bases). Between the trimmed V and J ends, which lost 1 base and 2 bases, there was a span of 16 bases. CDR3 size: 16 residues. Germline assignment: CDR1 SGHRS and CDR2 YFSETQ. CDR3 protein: CASSLSQGGRAYEQYF. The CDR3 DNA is TGCGCCAGCAGCTTGAGTCAGGGAGGAAGGGCCTACGAGCAGTACTTC.

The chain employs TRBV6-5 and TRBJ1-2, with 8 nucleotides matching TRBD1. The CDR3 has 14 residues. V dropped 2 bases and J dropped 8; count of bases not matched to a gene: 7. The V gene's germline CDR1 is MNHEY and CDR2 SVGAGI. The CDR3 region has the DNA TGTGCCAGCAGTTACCTCCAACAGGGGGGGGGCTACACCTTC. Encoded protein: CASSYLQQGGGYTF.

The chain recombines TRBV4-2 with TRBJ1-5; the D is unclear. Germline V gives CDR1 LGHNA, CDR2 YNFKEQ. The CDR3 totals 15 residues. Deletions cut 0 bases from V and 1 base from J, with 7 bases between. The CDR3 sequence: CASSQDLLSNQPQHF. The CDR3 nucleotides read TGTGCCAGCAGCCAAGATCTTCTGAGCAATCAGCCCCAGCATTTT.

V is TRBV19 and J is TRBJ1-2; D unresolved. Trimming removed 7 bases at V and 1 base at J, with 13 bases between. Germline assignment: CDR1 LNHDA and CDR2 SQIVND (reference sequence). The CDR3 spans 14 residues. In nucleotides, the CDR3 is TGTGCCAGTATTGAGACATCTCATAACTATGGCTACACCTTC. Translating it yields CASIETSHNYGYTF.

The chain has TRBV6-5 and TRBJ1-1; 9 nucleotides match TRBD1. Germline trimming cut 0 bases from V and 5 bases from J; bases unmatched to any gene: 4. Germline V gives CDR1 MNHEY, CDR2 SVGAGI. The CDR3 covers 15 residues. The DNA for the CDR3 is TGTGCCAGCAGTTACTCGGACAGGGGAGGGACTGAAGCTTTCTTT. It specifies CASSYSDRGGTEAFF.

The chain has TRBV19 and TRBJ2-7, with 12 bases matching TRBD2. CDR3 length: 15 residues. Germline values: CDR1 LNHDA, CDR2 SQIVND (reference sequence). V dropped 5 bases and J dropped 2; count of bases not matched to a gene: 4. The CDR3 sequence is CASSSSSGRAYEQYF. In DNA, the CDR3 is TGTGCCAGTAGTTCTTCTAGCGGGAGGGCCTACGAGCAGTACTTC.

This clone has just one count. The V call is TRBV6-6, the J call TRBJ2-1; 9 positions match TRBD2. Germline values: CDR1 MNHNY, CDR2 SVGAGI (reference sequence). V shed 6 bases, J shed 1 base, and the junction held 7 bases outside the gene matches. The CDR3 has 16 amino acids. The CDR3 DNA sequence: TGTGCCAGCAGCCTCCCTAGCGGGACTTCCTACAATGAGCAGTTCTTC. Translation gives CASSLPSGTSYNEQFF.

Here the CDR3 DNA reads TGTGCCAGCAGCTTTTTCCGGGACAGGGGACCCTCCTACGAGCAGTACTTC. Translating gives CASSFFRDRGPSYEQYF. The rearrangement links TRBV5-5 to TRBJ2-7, with TRBD1 matching 10 bases. Germline V gene lookup returns CDR1 SGHKS and CDR2 YYEKEE (reference sequence). CDR3 length: 17 amino acids. V lost 2 bases, J lost 0 bases, and 8 bases stayed unmatched.

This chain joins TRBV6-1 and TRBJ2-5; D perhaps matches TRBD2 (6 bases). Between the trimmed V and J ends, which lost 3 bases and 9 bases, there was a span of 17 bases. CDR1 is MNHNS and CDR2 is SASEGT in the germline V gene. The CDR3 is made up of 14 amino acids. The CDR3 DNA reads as TGTGCCAGCAGTGAGGCGGGGACCGGGGCGGCCCAGTACTTC. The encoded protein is CASSEAGTGAAQYF.

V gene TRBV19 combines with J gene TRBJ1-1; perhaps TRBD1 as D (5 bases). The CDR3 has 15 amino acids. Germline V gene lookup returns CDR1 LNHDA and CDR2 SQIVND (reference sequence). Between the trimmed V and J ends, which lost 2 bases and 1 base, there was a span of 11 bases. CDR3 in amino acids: CASSIYWDSNTEAFF. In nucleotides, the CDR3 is TGTGCCAGTAGTATATATTGGGACTCGAACACTGAAGCTTTCTTT.

The CDR3 protein is CASSRGGGNEQFF. CDR3 nucleotides: TGTGCCAGCAGCCGGGGAGGGGGCAATGAGCAGTTCTTC. The genes are TRBV27 and TRBJ2-1; D perhaps matches TRBD2 (7 bases). The V end was cut by 6 bases, the J end by 6 bases, with 12 bases between. CDR1 and CDR2 from the germline V gene are MNHEY and SMNVEV (reference sequence). This CDR3 region has 13 residues.

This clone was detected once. The CDR3 protein is CASSLERGASYEQYF. The CDR3, as DNA: TGTGCCAGCAGCTTAGAAAGGGGCGCCTCCTACGAGCAGTACTTC. The chain recombines TRBV7-8 with TRBJ2-7; D might be TRBD1 (5 bases). Germline V CDR1 and CDR2: SGHVS, FQNEAQ. This CDR3 region has 15 residues. Trimming removed 1 base at V and 0 bases at J, with 10 bases between.

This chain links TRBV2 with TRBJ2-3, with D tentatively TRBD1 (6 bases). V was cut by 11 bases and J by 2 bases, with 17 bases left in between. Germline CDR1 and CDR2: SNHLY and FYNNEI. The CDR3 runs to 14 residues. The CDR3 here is CAAGDSRNTDTQYF. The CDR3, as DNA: TGTGCCGCAGGGGATAGCAGAAACACAGATACGCAGTATTTT.

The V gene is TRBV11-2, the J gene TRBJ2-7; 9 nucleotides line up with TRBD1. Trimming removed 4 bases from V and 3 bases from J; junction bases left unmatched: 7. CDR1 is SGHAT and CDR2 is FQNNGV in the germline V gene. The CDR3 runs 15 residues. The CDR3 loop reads CASSSPWDRDYEQYF. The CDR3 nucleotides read TGTGCCAGCAGCTCCCCCTGGGACAGGGACTACGAGCAGTACTTC.

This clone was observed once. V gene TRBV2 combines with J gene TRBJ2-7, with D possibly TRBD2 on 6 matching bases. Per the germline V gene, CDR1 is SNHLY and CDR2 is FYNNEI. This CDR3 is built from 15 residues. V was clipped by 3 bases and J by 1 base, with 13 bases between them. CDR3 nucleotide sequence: TGTGCCAGCAGTGATCAGGACGGGAGTTCCTACGAGCAGTACTTC. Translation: CASSDQDGSSYEQYF.

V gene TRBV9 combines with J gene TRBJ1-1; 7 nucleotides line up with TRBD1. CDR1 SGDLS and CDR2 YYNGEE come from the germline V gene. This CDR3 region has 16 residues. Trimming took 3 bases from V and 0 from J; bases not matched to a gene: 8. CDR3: CASSGPGQLMNTEAFF. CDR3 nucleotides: TGTGCCAGCAGCGGGCCGGGACAGCTGATGAACACTGAAGCTTTCTTT.